Listed here are 32 T cell receptor beta chains from one sample, sequenced in a study of T cell responses to AZD1222 COVID-19 vaccine. Sequencing used immunoSEQ multiplex PCR; TCRdb keeps in-frame clones, though not all of them. The repertoire consists of some 130,000 clones, with 80% to 90% occurring once and the leading ten covering roughly 2%. The sample was peripheral blood, taken on day 0 of AZD1222 vaccination. The source is an adult in good health.

DNA of the CDR3: TGTGCCAGCAGCTCCGACGACTACGAGCAGTACTTC. This codes for CASSSDDYEQYF. This chain links TRBV7-3 with TRBJ2-7; D unclear. This CDR3 spans 12 amino acids. CDR1 and CDR2 (germline): SGHTA, FQGTGA. The ends were cut back, 4 bases at V and 3 bases at J, with 7 bases in the middle.

This clone has just a few counts. The chain carries TRBV2 and TRBJ2-4; possibly TRBD2 for D (6 bases). Trimming stripped 4 bases from V and 5 bases from J, with 15 bases between. From germline, CDR1 is SNHLY and CDR2 FYNNEI. The CDR3 spans 15 residues. Here the CDR3 DNA reads TGTGCCAGCAGTGTAGGAGGGGCAGCGGAAAACATTCAGTACTTC. Translating it yields CASSVGGAAENIQYF.

This clone was picked up one time. The J gene is TRBJ1-2, the V gene TRBV14; perhaps TRBD1 as D (6 bases). This CDR3 comprises 13 residues. CDR1 is SGHDN, CDR2 FVKESK, per germline. Trimming stripped 5 bases from V and 7 bases from J, with 14 bases between. CDR3 bases: TGTGCCAGCAGCGCCCAGGGGCGGGGTGGCTACACCTTC. Its translation is CASSAQGRGGYTF.

The chain recombines TRBV15 with TRBJ1-2, with TRBD1 matching 7 bases. After removal of 5 bases from V and 3 bases from J, the junction contained 6 bases not matched to a gene. This CDR3 has 14 amino acids. Looked up from germline, CDR1 is LNHNV and CDR2 is YYDKDF (reference sequence). CDR3 bases: TGTGCCACCAGCGACGGACAGGCGGACTATGGCTACACCTTC. It encodes CATSDGQADYGYTF.

The chain couples TRBV19 to TRBJ1-2; no clear D gene. V lost 3 bases and J 4 bases, leaving 12 bases between the germline ends. CDR3 size: 14 residues. Germline assignment: CDR1 LNHDA and CDR2 SQIVND (reference sequence). The DNA of the CDR3 is TGTGCCAGTAGTATGCTCGAGGGAGTCTATGGCTACACCTTC. Its protein product is CASSMLEGVYGYTF.

This chain links TRBV7-9 with TRBJ2-7, with 13 bases aligning to TRBD2. CDR3 length equals 17 residues. The germline V gene encodes CDR1 SEHNR and CDR2 FQNEAQ (reference sequence). Trimming removed 2 bases from V and 9 bases from J; junction bases left unmatched: 13. The CDR3 DNA reads as TGTGCCAGCAGCTTACTCCCTCCCGGACTAGCGGGAGTGGTGCAGTACTTC. Its protein is CASSLLPPGLAGVVQYF.

The rearrangement uses TRBV19 and TRBJ2-1; the D gene is possibly TRBD2 (5 bases). V lost 5 bases to trimming and J lost 10 bases, with 15 bases between them. The V gene's germline CDR1 is LNHDA and CDR2 SQIVND (reference sequence). This CDR3 is built from 13 residues. CDR3 nucleotide sequence: TGTGCCAGTAGTTTGACGCGGGTAGGGGAGCAGTTCTTC. Translation: CASSLTRVGEQFF. The full variable domain, completed using reference TRBV19 and TRBJ2-1, is DGGITQSPKYLFRKEGQNVTLSCEQNLNHDAMYWYRQDPGQGLRLIYYSQIVNDFQKGDIAEGYSVSREKKESFPLTVTSAQKNPTAFYLCASSLTRVGEQFFGPGTRLTVL.

V is TRBV7-3 and J is TRBJ1-1; D uncertain. The CDR3 is 15 amino acids. Between the trimmed V and J ends, which lost 5 bases and 4 bases, there was a span of 17 bases. Germline lookup yields CDR1 SGHTA and CDR2 FQGTGA. CDR3 coding DNA: TGTGCCAGCAGCCGCGTTGCGGCCGTGGGCACTGAAGCTTTCTTT. Translating it yields CASSRVAAVGTEAFF.

This chain uses TRBV7-9 with TRBJ1-2; no definite D call. This CDR3 is 15 amino acids long. In germline, CDR1 is SEHNR, CDR2 FQNEAQ (reference sequence). V lost 4 bases to trimming and J lost 4 bases, with 16 bases between them. CDR3 in amino acids: CASSSSNTDGYGYTF. DNA of the CDR3: TGTGCCAGCAGCTCATCAAATACAGATGGCTATGGCTACACCTTC. The full variable domain, with the rest looked up from reference TRBV7-9 and TRBJ1-2, is DTGVSQNPRHKITKRGQNVTFRCDPISEHNRLYWYRQTLGQGPEFLTYFQNEAQLEKSRLLSDRFSAERPKGSFSTLEIQRTEQGDSAMYLCASSSSNTDGYGYTFGSGTRLTVV.

This rearrangement joins TRBV7-2 to TRBJ2-7, with 9 bases fitting TRBD2. The length of the CDR3 is 16 residues. The germline V gene encodes CDR1 SGHTA and CDR2 FQGNSA. V trimming: 6 bases; J trimming: 3 bases; junction bases outside the gene matches: 12. The DNA of the CDR3 is TGTGCCAGCAGTTCTAGGAGCGGGGGGACGCACTACGAGCAGTACTTC. Its translation is CASSSRSGGTHYEQYF.

This sequence joins TRBV3-1 (or the pseudogene TRBV3-2) and TRBJ1-2, with D unclear. With 2 bases removed from V and 8 bases from J, the gap between germline ends came to 9 bases. Germline V gives CDR1 LGHDT, CDR2 YNNKEL (reference sequence). The CDR3 is 12 amino acids. Here the CDR3 reads CASSQSWQGYTF. The CDR3, as DNA: TGTGCCAGCAGCCAAAGTTGGCAAGGCTACACCTTC.

This clone was counted only a few times. V and J are TRBV28 and TRBJ1-2; tentative D call: TRBD1 (6 bases). V was trimmed by 3 bases and J by 1 base, leaving 18 bases between them. Germline loops: CDR1 MDHEN, CDR2 SYDVKM. This CDR3 has 17 residues. This CDR3 reads CASSFLTGAFDNYGYTF. In nucleotides, the CDR3 is TGTGCCAGCAGTTTCTTAACGGGGGCTTTCGATAACTATGGCTACACCTTC.

CDR3 amino acids: CASSLMPPGRIGSQETQYF. The CDR3 nucleotides read TGTGCCAGCAGTTTAATGCCCCCGGGCAGAATCGGATCCCAAGAGACCCAGTACTTC. The chain has TRBV27 and TRBJ2-5, with D hard to call. Looked up from germline, CDR1 is MNHEY and CDR2 is SMNVEV (reference sequence). The CDR3 spans 19 residues. V gave up 2 bases and J gave up 1 base, with 23 bases separating them.

The rearrangement links TRBV19 to TRBJ2-1; 8 nucleotides match TRBD2. Germline V gene data show CDR1 as LNHDA and CDR2 as SQIVND (reference sequence). J was trimmed by 8 bases and V by 7 bases; bases with no gene match: 13. The CDR3 runs 15 residues. CDR3 coding DNA: TGTGCCAGTACCTCCCGCGCGGGGACTAGTTATGAGCAGTTCTTC. Amino acid sequence: CASTSRAGTSYEQFF.

This clone was seen only a few times. CDR3 coding DNA: TGCAGCGGCCGACAGGGGGCAGGCACTGAAGCTTTCTTT. Its protein product is CSGRQGAGTEAFF. This chain joins TRBV29-1 and TRBJ1-1; 10 nucleotides match TRBD1. The trim removed 7 bases at V and 4 bases at J, leaving 6 bases unmatched. Germline V gives CDR1 SQVTM, CDR2 ANQGSEA. The length of the CDR3 is 13 residues.

The V gene is TRBV27, the J gene TRBJ1-5; D ambiguous. The CDR3 loop spans 15 amino acids. CDR1 is MNHEY and CDR2 is SMNVEV in the germline V gene (reference sequence). The V end lost 5 bases, the J end lost 1 base, and 12 bases lay between the germline ends. In DNA form, the CDR3 reads TGTGCCAGCAGTCGGTCCACCAGCAGCAATCAGCCCCAGCATTTT. It specifies CASSRSTSSNQPQHF.

The chain joins TRBV5-8 to TRBJ1-5, with D unresolved. V lost 5 bases and J lost 9, with 18 bases in between. CDR3 length: 14 amino acids. CDR1 and CDR2 from the germline V gene are SGHTS and YDEGEE. CDR3 nucleotides: TGTGCCAGCAGACCGCGTCGTCGGATCCCGCCCCAGCATTTT. Encoded protein: CASRPRRRIPPQHF.

This clone was recorded only once. The chain employs TRBV19 and TRBJ1-1, with a tentative D call TRBD1 (6 bases). CDR1 and CDR2 from the germline V gene are LNHDA and SQIVND (reference sequence). The CDR3 covers 13 residues. Trimming left V 6 bases short and J 2 bases short, with 10 bases between. This CDR3 is CASSQGTNTEAFF. The CDR3 coding sequence is TGTGCCAGTAGCCAGGGGACTAACACTGAAGCTTTCTTT.

The chain recombines TRBV6-2 or TRBV6-3 with TRBJ1-1; tentative D call: TRBD1 (6 bases). This CDR3 has 16 amino acids. V was shortened by 0 bases and J by 7 bases, with 18 bases between the two germline ends. Germline lookup yields CDR1 MNHEY and CDR2 SVGEGT. This CDR3 reads CASSYSIGQWGGEAFF. For the CDR3, the DNA is TGTGCCAGCAGTTACTCGATCGGACAGTGGGGAGGTGAAGCTTTCTTT.

The chain is built from TRBV4-1 and TRBJ1-4; the D gene is possibly TRBD1 (5 bases). CDR1 is MGHRA, CDR2 YSYEKL, per germline. The V end was cut by 4 bases, the J end by 7 bases, with 13 bases between. The CDR3 loop spans 14 amino acids. In DNA form, the CDR3 reads TGCGCCAGCAGCCCTTGGTGGGGCGGTGAAAAACTGTTTTTT. It encodes CASSPWWGGEKLFF.

CDR3 protein: CSASEGQYNEKLFF. CDR3 sequence (DNA): TGCAGTGCTAGTGAGGGCCAATATAATGAAAAACTGTTTTTT. The J gene is TRBJ1-4, the V gene TRBV20-1; D unclear. CDR3 length: 14 amino acids. The V gene's germline CDR1 is DFQATT and CDR2 SNEGSKA (reference sequence). V lost 3 bases to trimming and J lost 4 bases, with 12 bases between them.

CDR3 loop: CASRATSASLFDEQYF. The CDR3 region has the DNA TGTGCCAGCAGAGCCACTAGCGCCTCACTTTTCGACGAGCAGTACTTC. This chain joins TRBV27 and TRBJ2-7; 7 bases are shared with TRBD2. Germline assignment: CDR1 MNHEY and CDR2 SMNVEV (reference sequence). CDR3 length: 16 amino acids. Germline trimming cut 6 bases from V and 5 bases from J; bases unmatched to any gene: 16.

The chain couples TRBV6-5 to TRBJ1-5; 8 nucleotides align to TRBD1. This CDR3 is built from 15 residues. Losses at the gene ends were 10 bases for V and 0 bases for J; bases not matched to a gene: 8. Germline-derived CDR1 and CDR2 are MNHEY and SVGAGI. CDR3 protein: CATQNRGDSNQPQHF. The CDR3 region has the DNA TGTGCCACTCAGAACAGGGGGGATAGCAATCAGCCCCAGCATTTT.

The chain has TRBV27 and TRBJ2-7, with TRBD1 identical over 7 bases. In germline, CDR1 is MNHEY, CDR2 SMNVEV (reference sequence). CDR3 length equals 15 residues. The V and J ends lost 3 bases and 4 bases, in that order; junction bases with no gene match: 9. The CDR3 region is CASSFLGQSSYEQYF. In nucleotides, the CDR3 is TGTGCCAGCAGTTTTTTGGGACAGTCCTCTTACGAGCAGTACTTC.

The chain uses TRBV7-8 and TRBJ2-1; 12 positions match TRBD2. The CDR3 covers 16 residues. Germline-derived CDR1 and CDR2 are SGHVS and FQNEAQ. V lost 2 bases to trimming and J lost 7 bases; unmatched junction nucleotides: 6. This chain's CDR3 is CASSLFRTSGENEQFF. CDR3 nucleotide sequence: TGTGCCAGCAGCTTATTTCGGACTAGCGGGGAAAATGAGCAGTTCTTC.

The V gene is TRBV15, the J gene TRBJ1-5, with TRBD1 identical over 9 bases. Trimming removed 5 bases from V and 9 bases from J; junction bases left unmatched: 11. Germline V gene data show CDR1 as LNHNV and CDR2 as YYDKDF (reference sequence). This CDR3 is built from 15 residues. This CDR3 reads CATSPETGGGMPQHF. DNA of the CDR3: TGTGCCACCAGCCCCGAAACAGGGGGCGGAATGCCCCAGCATTTT.

The chain carries TRBV4-1 and TRBJ1-4; D not resolved. This CDR3 is 15 amino acids long. V shed 2 bases and J shed 8 bases, with 15 bases lying between them. Germline V gene lookup returns CDR1 MGHRA and CDR2 YSYEKL. CDR3 bases: TGCGCCAGCAGCCAAATGAACCTGTGGCGGGAAAAACTGTTTTTT. This codes for CASSQMNLWREKLFF.

The J gene is TRBJ2-7, the V gene TRBV19; D is perhaps TRBD1 (6 bases). The germline V gene encodes CDR1 LNHDA and CDR2 SQIVND (reference sequence). The CDR3 runs 15 residues. V was trimmed by 4 bases and J by 1 base, leaving 14 bases between them. CDR3 coding DNA: TGTGCCAGTAGTAATCCACAGGGAGTGTCCTACGAGCAGTACTTC. Protein product: CASSNPQGVSYEQYF. Together with reference TRBV19 and TRBJ2-7, the CDR3 gives the full variable domain: DGGITQSPKYLFRKEGQNVTLSCEQNLNHDAMYWYRQDPGQGLRLIYYSQIVNDFQKGDIAEGYSVSREKKESFPLTVTSAQKNPTAFYLCASSNPQGVSYEQYFGPGTRLTVT.

The CDR3 DNA reads TGTGCCAGCAGCGGACTAGCGAAAGAGACCCAGTACTTC. This encodes CASSGLAKETQYF. V usage is TRBV6-5 and J usage is TRBJ2-5, with 9 bases that match TRBD2. Per germline, CDR1 MNHEY and CDR2 SVGAGI. The CDR3 contains 13 residues. V lost 6 bases to trimming and J lost 3 bases; unmatched junction nucleotides: 2.

The chain links TRBV24-1 to TRBJ1-1; a possible D gene is TRBD1 (5 bases). Germline lookup yields CDR1 KGHDR and CDR2 SFDVKD. The CDR3 has 14 amino acids. Trimming cost V 2 bases and J 0 bases, with 6 bases left between them. CDR3 amino acids: CATSDWGVNTEAFF. The CDR3 DNA reads as TGTGCCACCAGTGATTGGGGGGTGAACACTGAAGCTTTCTTT.

V is TRBV11-2 and J is TRBJ1-3; D gene ambiguous. The CDR3 has 14 amino acids. V gave up 4 bases and J gave up 2 bases, with 9 bases separating them. CDR1 is SGHAT, CDR2 FQNNGV, per germline. This chain's CDR3 is CASSSPWAGNTIYF. CDR3 DNA sequence: TGTGCCAGCAGCTCCCCGTGGGCTGGAAACACCATATATTTT.

The chain is built from TRBV19 and TRBJ1-1, with TRBD1 identical over 11 bases. This CDR3 has 15 amino acids. Trimming removed 7 bases from V and 1 base from J; junction bases left unmatched: 5. Germline values: CDR1 LNHDA, CDR2 SQIVND (reference sequence). This chain's CDR3 is CASTFGTGGNTEAFF. In DNA, the CDR3 is TGTGCCAGTACCTTCGGGACAGGGGGGAACACTGAAGCTTTCTTT. Filled out from reference TRBV19 and TRBJ1-1, the complete variable domain reads DGGITQSPKYLFRKEGQNVTLSCEQNLNHDAMYWYRQDPGQGLRLIYYSQIVNDFQKGDIAEGYSVSREKKESFPLTVTSAQKNPTAFYLCASTFGTGGNTEAFFGQGTRLTVV.